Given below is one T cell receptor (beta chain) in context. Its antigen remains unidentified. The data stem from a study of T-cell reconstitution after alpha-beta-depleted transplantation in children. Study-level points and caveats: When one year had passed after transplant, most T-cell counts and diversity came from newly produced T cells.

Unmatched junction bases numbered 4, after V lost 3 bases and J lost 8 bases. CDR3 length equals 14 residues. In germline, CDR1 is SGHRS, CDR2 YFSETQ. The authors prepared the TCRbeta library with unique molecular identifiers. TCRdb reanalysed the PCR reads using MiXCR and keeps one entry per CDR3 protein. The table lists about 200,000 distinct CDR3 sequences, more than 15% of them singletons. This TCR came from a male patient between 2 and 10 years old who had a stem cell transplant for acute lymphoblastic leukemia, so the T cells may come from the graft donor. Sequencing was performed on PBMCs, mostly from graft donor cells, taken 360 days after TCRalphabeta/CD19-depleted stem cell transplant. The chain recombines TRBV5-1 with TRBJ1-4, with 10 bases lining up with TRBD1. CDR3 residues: CASSWDRGGEKLFF. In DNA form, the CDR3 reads TGCGCCAGCAGCTGGGACAGGGGCGGCGAAAAACTGTTTTTT.